This T cell receptor (beta chain) was captured in a study of CXCR3-negative and CXCR3-positive naive CD8 T cells. Overall study findings and caveats: The study found comparably high diversity in both naive subsets and much lower diversity in memory CD8+ cells.

Preparation of TRB cDNA libraries relied on 5' RACE carrying UMI labels. TCRdb reanalyzed the 5' RACE reads, giving one entry per CDR3 protein sequence and no DNA. Its table records about 40,000 distinct CDR3 sequences. Every subset of CD8+ T cells was sorted in triplicate at hundreds of thousands of cells each. Regarding this clonotype: Its antigen is unknown.

CDR3 size: 13 residues. From germline, CDR1 is KGHSY and CDR2 FQNENV. What was sequenced was memory CD8+ T cells from blood. The rearrangement links TRBV16 to TRBJ1-1. This TCR came from a human donor in good health. Some clones in this sample may be carry-over from other donors' samples. The CDR3 loop is CASSQSVGAEAFF.